This TCR beta chain stems from a study of blood T cell repertoires in COVID-19. Sequenced by immunoSEQ multiplex PCR; TCRdb stores in-frame clones only, minus some. The sample has approximately 120,000 clones; roughly 85% are singletons. The TCR comes from a woman aged 60-70 years with acute or convalescent COVID-19. Sample: peripheral blood.

The CDR3 coding sequence is TGCAGCTTTTTTACTAGTGGCACCGGGGAGCTGTTTTTT. Amino acids: CSFFTSGTGELFF. The chain recombines TRBV29-1 with TRBJ2-2; tentatively, D is TRBD2 (5 bases). Trimming removed 8 bases from V and 4 bases from J, with 14 bases in between. Germline V CDR1 and CDR2: SQVTM, ANQGSEA. The CDR3 extends over 13 amino acids.